This T cell receptor beta chain was captured in a study of T cell repertoires in cytomegalovirus infection. Overall study context: CMV infection and matching HLA type were both indicated by public TCR beta signatures. General study findings and limits: Dominating the ex vivo response were HLA-C-restricted CMV-specific TCR beta clonotypes.

Each CDR3 protein gets one entry after TCRdb re-called the reads with MiXCR. This table has hundreds of thousands of distinct CDR3 sequences, around 24% appearing once. This clonotype was seen only a few times. What it binds is not known. In germline, CDR1 is MNHEY, CDR2 SMNVEV (reference sequence). The CDR3 is 14 amino acids. V lost 5 bases and J lost 4, with 14 bases in between. The sequence derives from a human donor in good health (CMV status not recorded). Some clones in this sample may be carry-over from other donors' samples. V is TRBV27 and J is TRBJ1-1; D uncertain. The sample comprised CD8+ T cells from PBMCs. The CDR3 loop is CASSTTWLFTEAFF. The CDR3 DNA sequence: TGTGCCAGCAGTACCACCTGGCTCTTCACTGAAGCTTTCTTT.